A selection of T cell receptor beta chains follows, all from one sample in a study of CD8 T cells in Susac syndrome. MiXCR was run by TCRdb on the immunoSEQ multiplex PCR reads, yielding one entry per CDR3 protein. The repertoire holds 85,000 to 130,000 distinct CDR3 sequences, with roughly 95% as singletons. The sample consisted of CD8+ T cells from PBMCs. These receptor sequences come from a human donor with Susac syndrome. Each CDR3 is given with its conserved first and last residue. The order of the fields is J gene, clone size, D gene, V gene, CDR3 length, CDR3 protein, CDR3 DNA. D genes are given only for firm matches. Rows may omit the clone size; those that give it use once, few, many or a size class.

>TRBJ2-4|-|-|TRBV29-1|15
CSVEAVSLAKNIQYF
TGCAGCGTTGAAGCAGTTTCTCTAGCCAAAAACATTCAGTACTTC
>TRBJ2-3|-|-|TRBV12-3/TRBV12-4|14
CASSWGHSTDTQYF
TGTGCCAGCAGCTGGGGACATAGCACAGATACGCAGTATTTT
>TRBJ1-2|-|-|TRBV6-2/TRBV6-3|12
CASARPGYGYTF
TGTGCCAGCGCGCGGCCGGGTTACGGCTACACCTTC
>TRBJ1-1|-|-|TRBV5-4|16
CASSLEGHQTNTEAFF
TGTGCCAGCAGCTTGGAAGGACACCAAACTAACACTGAAGCTTTCTTT
>TRBJ1-2|-|TRBD1|TRBV12-3/TRBV12-4|13
CASSFGTGFGYTF
TGTGCCAGCAGTTTCGGGACAGGGTTTGGCTACACCTTC
>TRBJ1-1|once|-|TRBV7-8|12
CASTSGPTEAFF
TGTGCCAGCACCTCCGGTCCCACTGAAGCTTTCTTT
>TRBJ2-3|-|-|TRBV7-6|14
CASSLEEGTDTQYF
TGTGCCAGCAGCTTAGAGGAAGGGACAGATACGCAGTATTTT
>TRBJ1-5|-|-|TRBV12-3/TRBV12-4|12
CASSLPPAPQHF
TGTGCCAGCAGTTTACCCCCCGCCCCCCAGCATTTT
>TRBJ1-5|-|-|TRBV12-3/TRBV12-4|14
CASSLGEINQPQHF
TGTGCCAGCAGTTTGGGGGAGATTAATCAGCCCCAGCATTTT
>TRBJ2-7|-|TRBD2|TRBV7-9|16
CASSLTARGGIYEQYF
TGTGCCAGCAGCTTAACAGCAAGGGGAGGGATCTACGAGCAGTACTTC
>TRBJ2-3|-|TRBD2|TRBV10-3|15
CAGGGNSGRTDTQYF
TGTGCCGGCGGGGGGAATAGCGGACGCACAGATACGCAGTATTTT
>TRBJ2-7|-|TRBD1|TRBV7-9|15
CASSLSDRAMDEQYF
TGTGCCAGCAGCTTATCGGACAGGGCAATGGACGAGCAGTACTTC
>TRBJ2-2|-|TRBD1|TRBV29-1|11
CSVTGAGELFF
TGCAGCGTTACAGGGGCCGGGGAGCTGTTTTTT